The rows below give T cell receptor beta chains drawn from one sample of a study of PD-L1 blockade in urothelial cancer. Sequencing used immunoSEQ multiplex PCR; TCRdb keeps in-frame clones, though not all of them. The table has about 130,000 clones, approximately 85% seen once; the top ten hold 2% to 2.5%. Specimen: PBMCs, collected around atezolizumab (anti-PD-L1) treatment. All receptors come from a man in his forties or fifties with urothelial cancer. Both conserved end residues are trimmed from each CDR3. Each record gives: V gene, J gene, CDR3 protein.

V: TRBV7-2
J: TRBJ1-5
CDR3: ASSPGTGVKPQH

V: TRBV5-4
J: TRBJ2-1
CDR3: ASTPPPGGRGLSSYNEQF

V: TRBV5-1
J: TRBJ2-3
CDR3: ASSLEAGRTDTQY

V: TRBV27
J: TRBJ1-5
CDR3: ASSDRGGGGNQPQH

V: TRBV6-6
J: TRBJ2-3
CDR3: ASSYGLAGVHTQY

V: TRBV9
J: TRBJ2-2
CDR3: ASSVALAGTTGELF

V: TRBV5-1
J: TRBJ2-7
CDR3: ASSLAPSGSYEQY

V: TRBV18
J: TRBJ1-1
CDR3: ASSLLDRVDADTEAF

V: TRBV19
J: TRBJ1-5
CDR3: ASSPSRGQGQVQPQH

V: TRBV11-2
J: TRBJ1-2
CDR3: ASSFSTGSYGYT

V: TRBV7-9
J: TRBJ1-2
CDR3: ASSPPGQNYGYT

V: TRBV21-1
J: TRBJ2-7
CDR3: ASSGTSGSYEQY

V: TRBV6-6
J: TRBJ2-7
CDR3: ASRPGQGPGEQY

V: TRBV7-2
J: TRBJ2-7
CDR3: ASSPRTSGSYEQY

V: TRBV28
J: TRBJ2-7
CDR3: ASSSRTGLTYEQY

V: TRBV5-1
J: TRBJ2-7
CDR3: ASSSGTGDEQY

V: TRBV7-9
J: TRBJ2-2
CDR3: ASSTGQLTGELF

V: TRBV21-1
J: TRBJ1-4
CDR3: ASSLDGVPLEELF

V: TRBV7-9
J: TRBJ2-3
CDR3: ASSSGTGTGITDTQY

V: TRBV5-1
J: TRBJ2-7
CDR3: ASSLFVQGVFYEQY

V: TRBV28
J: TRBJ1-5
CDR3: ASISTGEQPQH

V: TRBV10-1
J: TRBJ1-1
CDR3: ARHGTVRGTEAF

V: TRBV7-6
J: TRBJ2-3
CDR3: ASSPMSTDTQY

V: TRBV30
J: TRBJ1-5
CDR3: AWSDFRDNQPQH

V: TRBV19
J: TRBJ2-1
CDR3: ASKNTGLNEQF

V: TRBV5-1
J: TRBJ2-6
CDR3: ASRTRGLAGDGANVLT

V: TRBV6-5
J: TRBJ2-1
CDR3: ASSRQGFPYNEQF

V: TRBV28
J: TRBJ2-1
CDR3: ASSILGEQF

V: TRBV7-8
J: TRBJ1-3
CDR3: ASSQTGNTIY

V: TRBV5-6
J: TRBJ1-2
CDR3: ASSGIAGTGYGYT

V: TRBV5-1
J: TRBJ2-3
CDR3: ASTKTGTPGMDTQY

V: TRBV11-2
J: TRBJ2-7
CDR3: ASSPGTGDREQY

V: TRBV5-1
J: TRBJ2-7
CDR3: ASSFDRASYEQY

V: TRBV29-1
J: TRBJ1-1
CDR3: SVLTVNTEAF

V: TRBV29-1
J: TRBJ2-7
CDR3: SVRASSYEQY

V: TRBV9
J: TRBJ2-1
CDR3: ASSRTTRQEQF

V: TRBV2
J: TRBJ2-3
CDR3: ASRTGTSGRALDTQY

V: TRBV6-6
J: TRBJ1-4
CDR3: ASSLKFEKLF

V: TRBV19
J: TRBJ1-3
CDR3: ASSTRDSYHSGNTIY

V: TRBV11-2
J: TRBJ2-2
CDR3: AKTPQNTGELF

V: TRBV6-6
J: TRBJ1-1
CDR3: ASSDRANTEAF

V: TRBV27
J: TRBJ2-1
CDR3: ASTSGRDNEQF

V: TRBV30
J: TRBJ1-2
CDR3: AWQQGSYGYT

V: TRBV14
J: TRBJ1-2
CDR3: ASSQDYGGGAGT

V: TRBV5-1
J: TRBJ2-2
CDR3: ASSLDVQAGELF

V: TRBV28
J: TRBJ1-5
CDR3: ASTNNQPQH

V: TRBV9
J: TRBJ2-2
CDR3: ASSADLAGELF

V: TRBV6-6
J: TRBJ1-2
CDR3: ASSSAVNYGYT

V: TRBV4-1
J: TRBJ2-7
CDR3: ASSQDQLWEQY

V: TRBV6-5
J: TRBJ1-2
CDR3: ASSYGGGGYGYT